This TCR beta chain is from a study of molecular identifiers for immune sequencing clone quantification. Notes on the study in general: Spiked Jurkat TCR RNA equivalent to one cell reportedly surfaced among some 1 million naive cells.

This clonotype was seen repeatedly, ten times or more. The antigen is undetermined. TCRdb independently ran MiXCR on the PCR reads; one entry per CDR3 protein. This sample carries roughly 630,000 distinct CDR3 sequences, 25% of them seen once, and the ten largest clones take about 0.84%. The source of this sequence is a human donor in good health. Some libraries in this study had Jurkat cell RNA spiked in. Sample: naive CD8+ T cells from blood, with Jurkat cell RNA spiked in. Subset given: FACS-sorted CD8+CD4-CCR7+CD45RA+ naive T cells.

The CDR3 DNA follows: TGCGCCAGCAGCTCGGGGACCGAAAAACTGTTTTTT. Translated, it gives CASSSGTEKLFF. The chain uses TRBV4-3 and TRBJ1-4, with D possibly TRBD1 on 5 matching bases. The V gene lost 5 bases and the J gene lost 8 bases, with 9 bases spanning the gap. Germline-derived CDR1 and CDR2 are LGHNA and YSLEER. The CDR3 runs to 12 residues.